Shown below are 20 T cell receptor beta chains from a single sample sequenced in a study of T cells in Graves' hyperthyroidism and ophthalmopathy. TCR beta CDR3 region amplification was performed from RNA transcripts. The TCR CDR3 was amplified in a first-round RT-PCR using the HTBI primer set. A single record per CDR3 protein comes from TCRdb applying MiXCR to the multiplex PCR reads. The sample has over 200,000 distinct CDR3 sequences; approximately 17% are singletons. Source material: blood. These receptors came from a man aged 45-65 years with Graves' hyperthyroidism.

V gene TRBV30 combines with J gene TRBJ1-5, with D possibly TRBD1 on 5 matching bases. The V end lost 5 bases, the J end lost 4 bases, and 18 bases lay between the germline ends. Per germline, CDR1 GTSNPN and CDR2 SVGIG (reference sequence). The CDR3 contains 15 residues. CDR3 DNA sequence: TGTGCCTGGGGTAGGTCGCCCGGGGGTAATCAGCCCCAGCATTTT. Translated, it gives CAWGRSPGGNQPQHF.

This clonotype has more than one count but fewer than ten. The chain has TRBV30 and TRBJ2-7; TRBD2 agrees at 7 bases. The CDR3 loop spans 14 amino acids. Unmatched junction bases numbered 5, after V lost 0 bases and J lost 3 bases. Per the germline V gene, CDR1 is GTSNPN and CDR2 is SVGIG (reference sequence). The CDR3 sequence: CAWSVGGSRYEQYF. The CDR3 nucleotides are TGTGCCTGGAGTGTGGGCGGGAGCCGCTACGAGCAGTACTTC.

The J gene is TRBJ2-1, the V gene TRBV12-3 or TRBV12-4; 7 bases map to TRBD1. The V and J ends lost 8 bases and 4 bases, in that order; junction bases with no gene match: 5. The CDR3 spans 13 residues. CDR3: CASWDSLYNEQFF. The CDR3 bases are TGTGCCAGCTGGGACAGCTTATACAATGAGCAGTTCTTC.

This clonotype was seen just once. A much larger clone differs by one base, so this may be a read error. This rearrangement joins TRBV6-1 to TRBJ2-5; 10 bases fit TRBD1. The end of the DNA fits TRBJ2-1 better, so the J call may be wrong. CDR1 is MNHNS, CDR2 SASEGT, per germline. This CDR3 is built from 15 residues. The chain's CDR3 is CASAGQGTPQETQFF. CDR3 nucleotide sequence: TGTGCCAGCGCGGGACAGGGGACACCCCAAGAGACCCAGTTCTTC.

This clonotype was seen repeatedly, ten times or more. The rearrangement links TRBV28 to TRBJ2-4; TRBD2 agrees at 12 bases. After removal of 6 bases from V and 2 bases from J, the junction contained 2 bases not matched to a gene. Germline lookup yields CDR1 MDHEN and CDR2 SYDVKM. The CDR3 consists of 15 residues. The CDR3 is CASRLAGGSKNIQYF. CDR3 DNA: TGTGCCAGCAGACTAGCGGGAGGATCCAAAAACATTCAGTACTTC. Using reference TRBV28 and TRBJ2-4 for the parts outside the CDR3, the full variable domain is DVKVTQSSRYLVKRTGEKVFLECVQDMDHENMFWYRQDPGLGLRLIYFSYDVKMKEKGDIPEGYSVSREKKERFSLILESASTNQTSMYLCASRLAGGSKNIQYFGAGTRLSVL.

Many counts were recorded for this clonotype. V is TRBV12-3 or TRBV12-4 and J is TRBJ2-2, with 14 bases aligning to TRBD2. J gave up 7 bases and V 6 bases, and 10 bases lay outside the gene matches. This CDR3 comprises 17 residues. The CDR3 sequence is CASRPGLAGGRGGELFF. The DNA of the CDR3 is TGTGCCAGCAGACCCGGACTAGCGGGAGGACGGGGCGGGGAGCTGTTTTTT.

The table lists this clonotype with many counts. This chain joins TRBV20-1 and TRBJ2-7, with 14 positions matching TRBD2. CDR1 is DFQATT, CDR2 SNEGSKA, per germline (reference sequence). The CDR3 consists of 16 residues. V lost 3 bases to trimming and J lost 4 bases; unmatched junction nucleotides: 8. For the CDR3, the DNA is TGCAGTGCTAGGACATTCCGACTAGCGGGAGGGTACGAGCAGTACTTC. This translates into CSARTFRLAGGYEQYF.

This clonotype has only a few counts. V gene TRBV9 combines with J gene TRBJ2-1; TRBD2 is a possible D gene (5 bases). V lost 0 bases to trimming and J lost 4 bases, with 11 bases between them. The CDR3 is 15 amino acids. Germline CDR1 and CDR2: SGDLS and YYNGEE. The chain's CDR3 is CASSVVGREYNEQFF. The CDR3 bases are TGTGCCAGCAGCGTAGTAGGTCGGGAATACAATGAGCAGTTCTTC.

The rearrangement joins TRBV10-2 to TRBJ2-7; TRBD1 matches 9 bases. After removal of 8 bases from V and 1 base from J, the junction contained 3 bases not matched to a gene. Germline CDR1 reads WSHSY; CDR2 reads SAAADI. CDR3 length: 13 amino acids. CDR3 region: CASGTGSSYEQYF. In nucleotides, the CDR3 is TGCGCCAGCGGGACAGGGTCGTCCTACGAGCAGTACTTC.

This clonotype was seen at least ten times. This chain uses TRBV6-1 with TRBJ2-3; TRBD2 is a possible D gene (6 bases). This CDR3 region has 15 residues. Trimming stripped 4 bases from V and 0 bases from J, with 11 bases between. Germline loops: CDR1 MNHNS, CDR2 SASEGT. The DNA of the CDR3 is TGTGCCAGCAGTGTCGGGGGACCCAGCACAGATACGCAGTATTTT. Translation: CASSVGGPSTDTQYF.

The rearrangement links TRBV5-1 to TRBJ1-5; TRBD1 might be the D (5 bases). The V end lost 4 bases, the J end lost 0 bases, and 14 bases lay between the germline ends. The V gene's germline CDR1 is SGHRS and CDR2 YFSETQ. The CDR3 contains 16 residues. CDR3 sequence reads: CASSLWDGYSNQPQHF. The DNA for the CDR3 is TGCGCCAGCAGCCTATGGGACGGCTATAGCAATCAGCCCCAGCATTTT.

This clonotype has only a few counts. The rearrangement joins TRBV20-1 to TRBJ1-4; D is unresolved. CDR3 size: 13 residues. The germline V gene encodes CDR1 DFQATT and CDR2 SNEGSKA (reference sequence). Trimming pared 3 bases from V and 4 bases from J, leaving 9 bases between. In DNA form, the CDR3 reads TGCAGTGCTAGCAATGGGATTAATGAAAAACTGTTTTTT. This translates into CSASNGINEKLFF.

This clonotype appeared many times. The chain couples TRBV12-5 to TRBJ2-7; D not certain. Germline-derived CDR1 and CDR2 are LGHNT and FRNRAP. V was pared by 0 bases and J by 1 base, with 7 bases between. The CDR3 contains 14 residues. The CDR3 DNA reads as TGTGCTAGTGGTTTGGTACCTCAGTCCTACGAGCAGTACTTC. This translates into CASGLVPQSYEQYF.

At least ten counts were recorded for this clonotype. The chain carries TRBV5-1 and TRBJ2-7, with TRBD2 as a possible D gene (5 bases). Germline V CDR1 and CDR2: SGHRS, YFSETQ. V was pared by 6 bases and J by 0 bases, with 16 bases between. This CDR3 contains 15 residues. The CDR3 nucleotides read TGCGCCAGCACTCCCCACAGCACTAGCTCCTACGAGCAGTACTTC. Its translation: CASTPHSTSSYEQYF.

The chain is built from TRBV10-2 and TRBJ2-1; D not resolved. Germline V gene sequence: CDR1 WSHSY, CDR2 SAAADI. The length of the CDR3 is 15 residues. Trimming cost V 5 bases and J 2 bases, with 13 bases left between them. CDR3 loop: CASSPDPLTYNEQFF. CDR3 nucleotides: TGCGCCAGCAGTCCCGACCCCTTAACCTACAATGAGCAGTTCTTC.

This clonotype was counted many times. V and J are TRBV6-1 and TRBJ2-5, with 12 bases identical to TRBD2. J lost 5 bases, V lost 11 bases, and 12 bases had no gene match. Germline assignment: CDR1 MNHNS and CDR2 SASEGT. The CDR3 loop spans 15 amino acids. The CDR3 is CAGAGLAGGGETQYF. DNA of the CDR3: TGTGCCGGGGCAGGGCTAGCGGGAGGGGGGGAGACCCAGTACTTC.

The table lists this clonotype with a few counts. This chain links TRBV6-1 with TRBJ1-2; no clear D. This CDR3 has 11 residues. The V gene's germline CDR1 is MNHNS and CDR2 SASEGT. The V gene lost 5 bases and the J gene lost 13 bases, with 14 bases spanning the gap. Here the CDR3 DNA reads TGTGCCAGCAGTCCTCGACCCCAGCTCACCTTC. It is translated as CASSPRPQLTF.

This clonotype was counted ten times or more. The CDR3 sequence is CASSSGQGVGGTEAFF. In DNA, the CDR3 is TGTGCCAGCAGTTCGGGACAGGGCGTAGGAGGCACTGAAGCTTTCTTT. V is TRBV28 and J is TRBJ1-1; 9 nucleotides line up with TRBD1. J was trimmed by 4 bases and V by 4 bases; bases with no gene match: 10. Germline V lookup: CDR1 MDHEN, CDR2 SYDVKM. The CDR3 loop spans 16 amino acids.

This rearrangement joins TRBV9 to TRBJ2-7, with TRBD1 matching 7 bases. This CDR3 is built from 14 residues. Germline trimming cut 5 bases from V and 3 bases from J; bases unmatched to any gene: 8. The germline CDR1 and CDR2 sequences are SGDLS and YYNGEE. The CDR3 nucleotides read TGTGCCAGCAGTGCCGGGGACAGACACTACGAGCAGTACTTC. Protein: CASSAGDRHYEQYF.

This clonotype was seen ten or more times. The chain employs TRBV30 and TRBJ2-7; TRBD1 is a possible D gene (5 bases). Germline V gives CDR1 GTSNPN, CDR2 SVGIG (reference sequence). V lost 2 bases, J lost 2 bases, and 19 bases lay in between. The CDR3 is 16 residues long. CDR3 bases: TGTGCCTGGAGTAACCAGGGCCTATTGTCCCCCTACGAGCAGTACTTC. As protein: CAWSNQGLLSPYEQYF.